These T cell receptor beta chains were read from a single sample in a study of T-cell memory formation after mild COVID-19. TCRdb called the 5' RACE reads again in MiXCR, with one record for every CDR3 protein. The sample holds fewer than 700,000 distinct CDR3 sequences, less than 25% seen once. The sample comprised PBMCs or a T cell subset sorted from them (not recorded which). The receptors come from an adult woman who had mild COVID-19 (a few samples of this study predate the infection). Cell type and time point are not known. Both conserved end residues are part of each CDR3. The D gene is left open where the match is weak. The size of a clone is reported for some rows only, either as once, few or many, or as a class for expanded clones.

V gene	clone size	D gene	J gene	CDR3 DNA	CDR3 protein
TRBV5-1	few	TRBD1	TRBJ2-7	TGCGCCAGCAGCCTGGAGGGACAGGGCCATCGCGAGCAGTACTTC	CASSLEGQGHREQYF
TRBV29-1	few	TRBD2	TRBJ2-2	TGCAGCGTTTATAGCGGGGGAACGAACACCGGGGAGCTGTTTTTT	CSVYSGGTNTGELFF
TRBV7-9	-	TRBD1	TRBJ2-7	TGTGCCAGCAGCTACCGTCCCGGGACAGGGGAAGAGCAGTACTTC	CASSYRPGTGEEQYF
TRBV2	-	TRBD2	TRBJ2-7	TGTGCCAGCAGTGAGCTTACTAGCGGGACCGCTACCTACGAGCAGTACTTC	CASSELTSGTATYEQYF
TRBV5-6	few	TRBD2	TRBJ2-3	TGTGCCAGCAGCGGGACTAGCGGTTCACACACAGATACGCAGTATTTT	CASSGTSGSHTDTQYF
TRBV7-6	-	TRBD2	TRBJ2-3	TGTGCCAGCAGCTTAGCGCGGAGTAGCGGGGGCAACACAGATACGCAGTATTTT	CASSLARSSGGNTDTQYF
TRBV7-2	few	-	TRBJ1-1	TGTGCCAGCAGCTTAGCACGCAGGGGTACTGAAGCTTTCTTT	CASSLARRGTEAFF
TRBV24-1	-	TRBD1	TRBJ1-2	TGTGCCACCGGGACAGGGTATGGCTACACCTTC	CATGTGYGYTF
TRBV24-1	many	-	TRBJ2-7	TGTGCCACCAGTGATTACTACGAGCAGTACTTC	CATSDYYEQYF
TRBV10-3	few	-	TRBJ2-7	TGTGCCATCAGTGAGTCTCGTAGTCAGGGGGGTTACGAGCAGTACTTC	CAISESRSQGGYEQYF
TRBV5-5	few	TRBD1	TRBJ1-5	TGTGCCAGCAGCTTCGGGACAGGTATCCCGCCCCAGCATTTT	CASSFGTGIPPQHF
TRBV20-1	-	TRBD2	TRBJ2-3	TGCAGTGCTAGCGGGAGGGCCGGCACAGATACGCAGTATTTT	CSASGRAGTDTQYF
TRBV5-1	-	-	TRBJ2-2	TGCGCCAGCAGCTTGCGGGACCCTACTAACACCGGGGAGCTGTTTTTT	CASSLRDPTNTGELFF
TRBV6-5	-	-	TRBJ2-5	TGTGCCAGCAGTTCTGCCCGGTGGGGGCAAGAGACCCAGTACTTC	CASSSARWGQETQYF
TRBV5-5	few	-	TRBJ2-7	TGTGCCAGCAGCTTACAAAGCCGGGGGCAGTACTTC	CASSLQSRGQYF
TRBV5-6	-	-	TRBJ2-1	TGTGCCAGCAGCTTGGCCGGCACTAATTACAATGAGCAGTTCTTC	CASSLAGTNYNEQFF
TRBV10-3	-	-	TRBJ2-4	TGTGCCATCAGTGAGTCGAACCTAGTTATGGCCAAAAACATTCAGTACTTC	CAISESNLVMAKNIQYF
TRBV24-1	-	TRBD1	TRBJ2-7	TGTGCCACCAGTGATTACTCCCGGGACAGTGGCGAGCAGTACTTC	CATSDYSRDSGEQYF
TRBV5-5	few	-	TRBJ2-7	TGTGCCAGCAGCCCCCGTCCCGGGGGCTCGACCTACGAGCAGTACTTC	CASSPRPGGSTYEQYF
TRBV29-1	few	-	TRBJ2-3	TGCAGCGTCGATGGGGACGGGGCGTATACGCAGTATTTT	CSVDGDGAYTQYF
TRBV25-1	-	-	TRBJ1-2	TGTGCCAGCAGTGAAAGCGCCAGCTATGGCTACACCTTC	CASSESASYGYTF
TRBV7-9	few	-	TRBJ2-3	TGTGCCAGCAGCTTAGACGGGGCAGATACGCAGTATTTT	CASSLDGADTQYF
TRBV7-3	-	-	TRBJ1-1	TGTGCCAGCAGTTATCAGAAGAACACTGAAGCTTTCTTT	CASSYQKNTEAFF
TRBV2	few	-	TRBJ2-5	TGTGCCAGCACCGGGCCTTCAGAGACCCAGTACTTC	CASTGPSETQYF
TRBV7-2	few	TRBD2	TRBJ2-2	TGTGCCAGCAGCTCACTAGCGGGATGGGTCGGGGAGCTGTTTTTT	CASSSLAGWVGELFF
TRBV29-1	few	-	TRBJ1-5	TGCAGCGGAGGGAACAGCAATCAGCCCCAGCATTTT	CSGGNSNQPQHF
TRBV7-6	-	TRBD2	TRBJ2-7	TGTGCCAGCAGCTCGGGAACTAGCGGGGGGGGTTACGACGAGCAGTACTTC	CASSSGTSGGGYDEQYF
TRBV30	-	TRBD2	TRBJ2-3	TGTGCCTGGCGCCGGGTAGCGGGTTCCACAGATACGCAGTATTTT	CAWRRVAGSTDTQYF
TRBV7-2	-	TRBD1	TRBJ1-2	TGTGCCAGCAGCTCACCGGGACAGGGCCATGGCTACACCTTC	CASSSPGQGHGYTF
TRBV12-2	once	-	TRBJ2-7	TGTGCAAGTCTCCCGTCAATTGGGTCCCCCTCCTACGAGCAGTACTTC	CASLPSIGSPSYEQYF
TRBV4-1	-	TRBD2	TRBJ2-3	TGCGCCAGCAGCCAAGGGGGTAGCGGGAGACCAGATACGCAGTATTTT	CASSQGGSGRPDTQYF
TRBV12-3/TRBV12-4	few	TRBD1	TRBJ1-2	TGTGCCAGCAGCGAAACGGGGGACAGCAGGATTTATGGCTACACCTTC	CASSETGDSRIYGYTF
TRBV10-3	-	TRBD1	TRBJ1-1	TGTGCCATCGCCGGGACAGGGGACACTGAAGCTTTCTTT	CAIAGTGDTEAFF
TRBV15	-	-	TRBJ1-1	TGTGCCACCAGCAGAGAGCAATCCCCTAACCCGGATGCCACTGAAGCTTTCTTT	CATSREQSPNPDATEAFF
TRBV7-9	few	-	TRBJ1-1	TGTGCCAGCAGCTTACGGGGCCAGCTGAACACTGAAGCTTTCTTT	CASSLRGQLNTEAFF
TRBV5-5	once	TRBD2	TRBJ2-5	TGTGCCAGCAGCGCTATAGCGGGAGAGCTATCAAGCTCGGGAGAGACCCAGTACTTC	CASSAIAGELSSSGETQYF
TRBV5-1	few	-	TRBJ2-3	TGCGCCAGCAGCTTGAACCGCCTGGCAACAGATACGCAGTATTTT	CASSLNRLATDTQYF
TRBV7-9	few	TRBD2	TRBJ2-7	TGTGCCAGCAGCTCGGGGACTAGCGGGACGTCCTACGAGCAGTACTTC	CASSSGTSGTSYEQYF
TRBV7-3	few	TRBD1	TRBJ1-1	TGTGCCAGCAGCTTGACAGGGAGCCCCCAAGCTTTCTTT	CASSLTGSPQAFF
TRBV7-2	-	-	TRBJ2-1	TGTGCCAGCAGCTTAGAGAAGGGCAGGAAAGAGTTCTTC	CASSLEKGRKEFF
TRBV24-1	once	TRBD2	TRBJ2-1	TGTGCCACCAGTCTGACCGCTGGGGGGGGTAATGAGCAGTTCTTC	CATSLTAGGGNEQFF
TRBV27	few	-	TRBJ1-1	TGTGCCAGCAGTTTATCGAACGGGGGCTGGGACACTGAAGCTTTCTTT	CASSLSNGGWDTEAFF
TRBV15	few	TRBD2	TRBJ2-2	TGTGCCACCAGCAGAGGACTAGCGGGCCCGTGGACCGGGGAGCTGTTTTTT	CATSRGLAGPWTGELFF
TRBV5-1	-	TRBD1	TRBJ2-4	TGCGCCAGCAGCCCCGACAGGGGGGAAAACATTCAGTACTTC	CASSPDRGENIQYF
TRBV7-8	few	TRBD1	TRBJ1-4	TGTGCCAGCAGCGAAGGGCCGGGACAGGGAACTGAAAAACTGTTTTTT	CASSEGPGQGTEKLFF
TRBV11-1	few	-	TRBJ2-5	TGTGCCAGCAGCCAAGGGATCGCCGGGGGAGAGACCCAGTACTTC	CASSQGIAGGETQYF
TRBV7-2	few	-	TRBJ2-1	TGTGCCAGCAGCTTAGGGGGGGTGGAGGTGGGGAGAGTGCAGTTCTTC	CASSLGGVEVGRVQFF
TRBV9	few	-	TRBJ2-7	TGTGCCAGCAGCGTAGAGTCGCAGGGTCGCCACGAGCAGTACTTC	CASSVESQGRHEQYF
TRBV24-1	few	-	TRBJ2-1	TGTGCCACCAGTGGGATAGGGAGAAACAATGAGCAGTTCTTC	CATSGIGRNNEQFF
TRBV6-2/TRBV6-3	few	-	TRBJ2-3	TGTGCCAGCAGTCGAACGGGGGTAAATACGCAGTATTTT	CASSRTGVNTQYF
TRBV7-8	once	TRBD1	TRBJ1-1	TGTGCCAGCAGCGATGTTCTACAGGGGGCGCACACTGAAGCTTTCTTT	CASSDVLQGAHTEAFF
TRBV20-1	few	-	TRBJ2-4	TGCAGTGCGCAGTCCGGGACACCTACCCTAGCCAAAAACATTCAGTACTTC	CSAQSGTPTLAKNIQYF
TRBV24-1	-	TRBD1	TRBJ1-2	TGTGCCACCAGCAACAGGGGCTCCCCCTATGGCTACACCTTC	CATSNRGSPYGYTF
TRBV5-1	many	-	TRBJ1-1	TGTGCCAGCAGCCGACAGAACACTGAAGCTTTCTTT	CASSRQNTEAFF
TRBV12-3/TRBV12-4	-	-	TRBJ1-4	TGTGCCAGCAGTTCCCGAGCGACGACTAATGAAAAACTGTTTTTT	CASSSRATTNEKLFF
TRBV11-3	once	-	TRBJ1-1	TGTGCCACCCAAGGACTGAACACTGAAGCTTTCTTT	CATQGLNTEAFF
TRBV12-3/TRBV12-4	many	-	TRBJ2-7	TGTGCCAGCAGTTGGGCCGGGGGACACTACGAGCAGTACTTC	CASSWAGGHYEQYF
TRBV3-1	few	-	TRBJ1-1	TGTGCCAGCAGCCAAGATGGGGTTCTAGGGAACACTGAAGCTTTCTTT	CASSQDGVLGNTEAFF
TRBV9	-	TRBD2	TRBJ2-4	TGTGCCAGCAGCGCCCGTACTAGCGGAAACATTCAGTACTTC	CASSARTSGNIQYF
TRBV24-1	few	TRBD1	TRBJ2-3	TGTGCCACCAGTGATCCAGGGGGAAAGACAGATACGCAGTATTTT	CATSDPGGKTDTQYF